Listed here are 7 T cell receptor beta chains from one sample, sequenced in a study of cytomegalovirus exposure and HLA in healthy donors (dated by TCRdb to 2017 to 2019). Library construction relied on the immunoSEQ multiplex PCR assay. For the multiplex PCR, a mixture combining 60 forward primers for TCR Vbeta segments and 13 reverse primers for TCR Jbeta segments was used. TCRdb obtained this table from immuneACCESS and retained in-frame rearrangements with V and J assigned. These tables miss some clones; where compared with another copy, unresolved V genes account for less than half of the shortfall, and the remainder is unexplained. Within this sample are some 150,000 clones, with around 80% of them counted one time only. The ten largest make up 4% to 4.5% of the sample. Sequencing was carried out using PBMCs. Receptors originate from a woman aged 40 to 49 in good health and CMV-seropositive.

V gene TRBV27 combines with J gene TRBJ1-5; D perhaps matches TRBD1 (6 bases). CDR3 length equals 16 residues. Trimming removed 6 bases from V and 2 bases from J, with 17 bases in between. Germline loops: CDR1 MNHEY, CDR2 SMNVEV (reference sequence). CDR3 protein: CASRRQGSRGNQPQHF. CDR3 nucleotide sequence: TGTGCCAGCAGAAGGCAGGGGAGTAGGGGCAATCAGCCCCAGCATTTT.

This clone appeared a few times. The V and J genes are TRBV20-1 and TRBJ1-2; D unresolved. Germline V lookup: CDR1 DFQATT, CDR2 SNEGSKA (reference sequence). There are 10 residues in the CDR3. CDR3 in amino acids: CRTNSRGYTF. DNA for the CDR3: TGCAGAACCAACAGCAGGGGCTACACCTTC.

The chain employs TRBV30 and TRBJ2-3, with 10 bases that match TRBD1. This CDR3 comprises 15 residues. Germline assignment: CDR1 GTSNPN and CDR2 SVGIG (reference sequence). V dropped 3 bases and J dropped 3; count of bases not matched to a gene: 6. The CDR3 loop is CAWSTKGQGTDTQYF. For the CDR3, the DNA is TGTGCCTGGAGCACAAAGGGACAGGGGACAGATACGCAGTATTTT.

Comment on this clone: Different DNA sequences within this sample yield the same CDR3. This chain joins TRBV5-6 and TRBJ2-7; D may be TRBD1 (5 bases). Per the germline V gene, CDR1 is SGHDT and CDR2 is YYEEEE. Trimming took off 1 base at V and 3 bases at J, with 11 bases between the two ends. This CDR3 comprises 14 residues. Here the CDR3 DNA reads TGTGCCAGCAGCTTGTTTGACAGAGACTACGAGCAGTACTTC. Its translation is CASSLFDRDYEQYF.

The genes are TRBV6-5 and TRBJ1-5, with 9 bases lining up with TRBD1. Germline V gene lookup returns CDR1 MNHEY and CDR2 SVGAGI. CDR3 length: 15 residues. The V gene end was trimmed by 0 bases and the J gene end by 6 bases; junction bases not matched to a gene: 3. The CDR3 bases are TGTGCCAGCAGTTACTCTGGGGACAGGGTTCAGCCCCAGCATTTT. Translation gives CASSYSGDRVQPQHF.

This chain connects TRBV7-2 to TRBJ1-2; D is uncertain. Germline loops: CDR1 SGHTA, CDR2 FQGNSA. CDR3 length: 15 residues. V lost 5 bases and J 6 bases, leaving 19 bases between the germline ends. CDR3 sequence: CASSLSRSARNGYTF. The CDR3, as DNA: TGTGCCAGCAGCCTCTCGCGGAGTGCTCGCAATGGCTACACCTTC.

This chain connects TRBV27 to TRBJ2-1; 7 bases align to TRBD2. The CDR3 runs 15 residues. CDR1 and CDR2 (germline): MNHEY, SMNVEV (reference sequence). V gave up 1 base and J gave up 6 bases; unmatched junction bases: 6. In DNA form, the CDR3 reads TGTGCCAGCAGTTTATGGGCGGGAGTAGTCAATGAGCAGTTCTTC. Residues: CASSLWAGVVNEQFF.